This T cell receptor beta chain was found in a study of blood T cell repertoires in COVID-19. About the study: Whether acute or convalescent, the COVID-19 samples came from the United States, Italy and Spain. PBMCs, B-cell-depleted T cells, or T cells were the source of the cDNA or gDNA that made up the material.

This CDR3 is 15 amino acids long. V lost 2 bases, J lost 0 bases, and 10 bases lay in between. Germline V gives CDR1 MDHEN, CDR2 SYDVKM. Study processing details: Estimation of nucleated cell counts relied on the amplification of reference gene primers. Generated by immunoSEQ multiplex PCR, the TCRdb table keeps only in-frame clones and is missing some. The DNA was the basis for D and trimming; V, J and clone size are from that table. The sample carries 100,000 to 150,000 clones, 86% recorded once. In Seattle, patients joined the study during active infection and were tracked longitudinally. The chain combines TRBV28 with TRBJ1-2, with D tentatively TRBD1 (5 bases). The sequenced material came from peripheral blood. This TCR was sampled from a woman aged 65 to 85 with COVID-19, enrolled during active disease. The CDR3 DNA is TGTGCCAGCAGTTTAGTACAGGAAACTAACTATGGCTACACCTTC. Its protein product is CASSLVQETNYGYTF.